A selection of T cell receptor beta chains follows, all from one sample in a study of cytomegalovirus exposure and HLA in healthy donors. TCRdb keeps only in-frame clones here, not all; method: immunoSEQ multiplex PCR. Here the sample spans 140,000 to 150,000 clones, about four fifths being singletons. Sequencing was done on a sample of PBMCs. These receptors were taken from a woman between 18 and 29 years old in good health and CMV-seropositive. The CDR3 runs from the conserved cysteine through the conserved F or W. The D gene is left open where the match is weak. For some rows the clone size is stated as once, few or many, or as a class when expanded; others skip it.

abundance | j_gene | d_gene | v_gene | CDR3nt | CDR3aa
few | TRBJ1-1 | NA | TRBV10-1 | TGCGCCAGCAGCGTCAGGACAAACACTGAAGCTTTCTTT | CASSVRTNTEAFF
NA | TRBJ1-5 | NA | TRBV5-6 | TGTGCCAGCAGCTTCGACAGAAATCAGCCCCAGCATTTT | CASSFDRNQPQHF
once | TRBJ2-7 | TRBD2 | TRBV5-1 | TGCGCCAGCACTCCGACAGCGGGGGGTTCCTACGAGCAGTACTTC | CASTPTAGGSYEQYF
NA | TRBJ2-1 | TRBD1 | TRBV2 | TGTGCCAGCAGAAAAGAACAGGGGGCAGGGAATGAGCAGTTCTTC | CASRKEQGAGNEQFF
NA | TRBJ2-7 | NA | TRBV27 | TGTGCCAGCAGCTTAGTAGCTTCACAAGTCTACGAGCAGTACTTC | CASSLVASQVYEQYF
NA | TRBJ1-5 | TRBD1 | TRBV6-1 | TGTGCCAGCAGTGTCCGACAGGGGGGGTCGGTTTCCAATCAGCCCCAGCATTTT | CASSVRQGGSVSNQPQHF
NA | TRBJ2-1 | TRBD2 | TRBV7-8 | TGTGCCAGCAGCTTAAGACTAGCGGCGGGGAACAATGAGCAGTTCTTC | CASSLRLAAGNNEQFF
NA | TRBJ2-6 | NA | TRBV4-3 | TGCGCCAGCAGCCAAGATCTTTTGGGGAGCTCTGGGGCCAACGTCCTGACTTTC | CASSQDLLGSSGANVLTF
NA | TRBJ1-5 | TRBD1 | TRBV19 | TGTGCCAGTAGACCGGGACAGGGGGCCTATAGCAATCAGCCCCAGCATTTT | CASRPGQGAYSNQPQHF
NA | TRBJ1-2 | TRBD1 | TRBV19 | TGTGCCAGTCGGGCGGCAGGGGGGAACTATGGCCACACCTTC | CASRAAGGNYGHTF
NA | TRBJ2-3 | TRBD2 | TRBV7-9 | TGTGCCAGCAGCCCCCGGGGACTAGCGGGGGGCTCTATCACAGATACGCAGTATTTT | CASSPRGLAGGSITDTQYF
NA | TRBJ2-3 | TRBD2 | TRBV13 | TGTGCCAGCAGCCTGGCTAGCGGGGGGGCCGGCACAGATACGCAGTATTTT | CASSLASGGAGTDTQYF
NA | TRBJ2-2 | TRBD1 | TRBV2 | TGTGCCAGCAGTCCCCGGACAGGGGGAGGCGGGGAGCTGTTTTTT | CASSPRTGGGGELFF